These 12 T cell receptor beta chains were sequenced from one sample in a study of response to subunit inactivated influenza vaccine. MiXCR, run by TCRdb on the RT-PCR reads, gives a single entry per CDR3 protein. The table includes around 490,000 distinct CDR3 sequences, under 9% detected once. The sample in question was PBMCs from blood, obtained around 25 months after vaccination. The origin of the receptors is a man aged 45-69 years who received an inactivated influenza vaccine.

This clonotype has more than one count but fewer than ten. In nucleotides, the CDR3 is TGTGCCAGCAGACCCAGCCTCCACCAAGAGACCCAGTACTTC. Translating gives CASRPSLHQETQYF. The chain carries TRBV12-3 or TRBV12-4 and TRBJ2-5; no reliable D call. This CDR3 has 14 residues. Trimming cost V 6 bases and J 0 bases, with 11 bases left between them.

About this clonotype: A much larger clone differs by one base, so this may be a read error. V usage is TRBV11-2 and J usage is TRBJ2-7; possible D gene TRBD1, 5 bases. Deletions cut 8 bases from V and 7 bases from J, with 27 bases between. CDR1 and CDR2 from the germline V gene are SGHAT and FQNNGV. The CDR3 covers 16 residues. CDR3 in amino acids: CASHSLRSRAHGEQYF. The DNA for the CDR3 is TGTGCCAGCCACAGCTTGCGGAGCAGGGCTCATGGAGAGCAGTACTTC.

This clonotype was found many times. This sequence joins TRBV3-2 and TRBJ2-7; TRBD2 is taken as the D call from the table, unchecked against the DNA. TRBV3-2 is deemed a pseudogene. The CDR3 runs to 13 residues. The CDR3 loop reads CASSRLASYEQYF. DNA of the CDR3: TGTGCCAGCTCGAGACTAGCTAGCTACGAGCAGTACTTC.

This clonotype was observed a handful of times. The genes are TRBV5-1 and TRBJ2-3; D not resolved. V lost 6 bases to trimming and J lost 0 bases, with 14 bases between them. CDR1 is SGHRS and CDR2 is YFSETQ in the germline V gene. The CDR3 runs 15 residues. In nucleotides, the CDR3 is TGCGCCAGCAAAAAGGCCGGCGATAGCACAGATACGCAGTATTTT. It codes for CASKKAGDSTDTQYF.

The genes are TRBV6-2 or TRBV6-3 and TRBJ2-2; 8 positions agree with TRBD1. V lost 5 bases, J lost 2 bases, and 7 bases stayed unmatched. The germline gives CDR1 MNHEY, CDR2 SVGEGT. The CDR3 sequence is 16 residues long. The CDR3 coding sequence is TGTGCCAGCAGTAAATCAGACAGGGGAAACACCGGGGAGCTGTTTTTT. Amino acid sequence: CASSKSDRGNTGELFF.

The CDR3 loop is CASRQPGLEETQYF. CDR3 nucleotide sequence: TGTGCCAGCAGGCAACCGGGACTGGAAGAGACCCAGTACTTC. This chain links TRBV28 with TRBJ2-5, with D possibly TRBD2 on 6 matching bases. The CDR3 runs 14 residues. Looked up from germline, CDR1 is MDHEN and CDR2 is SYDVKM. V gave up 6 bases and J gave up 3 bases, with 14 bases separating them.

CDR3 nucleotide sequence: TGTGCCACCAGCATAGCGCCTAGGGGCACAGATACGCAGTATTTT. Translated: CATSIAPRGTDTQYF. The chain joins TRBV15 to TRBJ2-3, with a tentative D call TRBD2 (5 bases). V was clipped by 4 bases and J by 1 base, with 12 bases between them. The length of the CDR3 is 15 residues. Germline assignment: CDR1 LNHNV and CDR2 YYDKDF (reference sequence).

This clonotype has more than one count but fewer than ten. The CDR3 DNA sequence: TGCAGTGCCACCGGGACTAGCGGAATTCTAGATACGCAGTATTTT. Amino acids: CSATGTSGILDTQYF. The V call is TRBV20-1, the J call TRBJ2-3, with 11 bases aligning to TRBD2. In germline, CDR1 is DFQATT, CDR2 SNEGSKA (reference sequence). V lost 6 bases, J lost 5 bases, and 10 bases stayed unmatched. The CDR3 is 15 residues long.

This clonotype was counted many times. The chain uses TRBV5-1 and TRBJ2-5; D remains ambiguous. V was pared by 5 bases and J by 1 base, with 9 bases between. Germline V gives CDR1 SGHRS, CDR2 YFSETQ. The CDR3 loop spans 13 amino acids. Here the CDR3 reads CASRRWPQETQYF. The CDR3 nucleotides are TGCGCCAGCAGACGATGGCCCCAAGAGACCCAGTACTTC. Based on the CDR3 plus reference TRBV5-1 and TRBJ2-5, the full variable domain is KAGVTQTPRYLIKTRGQQVTLSCSPISGHRSVSWYQQTPGQGLQFLFEYFSETQRNKGNFPGRFSGRQFSNSRSEMNVSTLELGDSALYLCASRRWPQETQYFGPGTRLLVL.

The chain has TRBV12-3 or TRBV12-4 and TRBJ1-3; the D gene is possibly TRBD1 (5 bases). The CDR3 length is 19 residues. Trimming took 10 bases from V and 4 from J, leaving 32 bases between them. The CDR3 coding sequence is TGTGCCATCTGGCGTCGCCTAGGGACCGAATTATTGGGGGGAAACACCATATATTTT. Translation: CAIWRRLGTELLGGNTIYF.

The rearrangement uses TRBV11-2 and TRBJ2-7; 10 positions agree with TRBD1. Germline values: CDR1 SGHAT, CDR2 FQNNGV. V shed 3 bases and J 2 bases; nucleotides not matched to a gene: 4. The CDR3 is made up of 15 amino acids. CDR3 loop: CASSFDRGRAYEQYF. For the CDR3, the DNA is TGTGCCAGCAGCTTTGACAGGGGGCGCGCCTACGAGCAGTACTTC. The entire variable domain, with the rest obtained from reference TRBV11-2 and TRBJ2-7, is as follows: EAGVAQSPRYKIIEKRQSVAFWCNPISGHATLYWYQQILGQGPKLLIQFQNNGVVDDSQLPKDRFSAERLKGVDSTLKIQPAKLEDSAVYLCASSFDRGRAYEQYFGPGTRLTVT.

This clonotype has just a few counts. The rearrangement uses TRBV29-1 and TRBJ2-5; 7 positions agree with TRBD2. The J segment lost 7 bases and the V segment lost 7 bases, leaving 9 bases of the junction unmatched. Germline lookup yields CDR1 SQVTM and CDR2 ANQGSEA. The CDR3 extends over 12 amino acids. The CDR3 nucleotides are TGCAGCGGAGCGGGGTGGGAAGGGACCCAGTACTTC. Its protein is CSGAGWEGTQYF.